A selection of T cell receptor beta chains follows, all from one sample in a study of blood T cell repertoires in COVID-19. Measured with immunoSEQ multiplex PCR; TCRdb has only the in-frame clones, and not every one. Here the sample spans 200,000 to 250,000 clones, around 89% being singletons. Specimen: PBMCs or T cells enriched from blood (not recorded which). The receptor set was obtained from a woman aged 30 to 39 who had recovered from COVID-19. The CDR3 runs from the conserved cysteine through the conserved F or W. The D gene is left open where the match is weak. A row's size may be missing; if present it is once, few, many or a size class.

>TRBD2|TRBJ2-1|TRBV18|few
CASSPYGGAIRNEQFF
TGTGCCAGCTCACCATACGGGGGGGCCATTCGGAATGAGCAGTTCTTC
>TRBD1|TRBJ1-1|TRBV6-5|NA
CASSYARQGVNTEAFF
TGTGCCAGCAGTTACGCGAGACAGGGGGTTAACACTGAAGCTTTCTTT
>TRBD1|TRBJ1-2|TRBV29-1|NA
CSGGTGDKYGYTF
TGCAGCGGAGGGACAGGGGATAAGTATGGCTACACCTTC
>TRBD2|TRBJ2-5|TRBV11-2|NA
CASSAGTSGYQETQYF
TGTGCCAGCAGCGCCGGGACTAGCGGGTACCAAGAGACCCAGTACTTC
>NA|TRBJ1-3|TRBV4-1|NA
CASSQDRRGGNTIYF
TGCGCCAGCAGCCAAGATCGGCGGGGGGGAAACACCATATATTTT
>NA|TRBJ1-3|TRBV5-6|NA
CASSGAGVSGNTIYF
TGTGCCAGCAGCGGTGCGGGGGTCTCTGGAAACACCATATATTTT
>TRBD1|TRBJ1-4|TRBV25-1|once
CASSETGGWEKLFF
TGTGCCAGCAGCGAAACAGGGGGCTGGGAAAAACTGTTTTTT
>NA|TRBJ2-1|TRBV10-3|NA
CAISISPDSNEQFF
TGTGCCATCAGTATAAGCCCAGACAGCAATGAGCAGTTCTTC
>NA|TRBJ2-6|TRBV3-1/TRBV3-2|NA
CASSQEASGFWSSGANVLTF
TGTGCCAGCAGCCAAGAAGCGAGCGGCTTCTGGAGCTCTGGGGCCAACGTCCTGACTTTC
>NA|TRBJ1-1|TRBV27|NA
CASSFGGEAFF
TGTGCCAGCAGTTTTGGGGGGGAAGCTTTCTTT
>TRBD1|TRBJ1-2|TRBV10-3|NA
CAITALQGATYGYTF
TGTGCCATCACCGCCCTACAGGGGGCGACCTATGGCTACACCTTC
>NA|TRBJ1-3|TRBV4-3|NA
CASSQAYLGDTIYF
TGCGCCAGCAGCCAAGCCTATCTTGGAGACACCATATATTTT
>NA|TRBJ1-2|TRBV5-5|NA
CASSFRTEDYGYTF
TGTGCCAGCAGCTTCCGGACTGAGGACTATGGCTACACCTTC
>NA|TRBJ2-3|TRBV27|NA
CASSLGAGTDTQYF
TGTGCCAGCAGTTTGGGTGCGGGGACAGATACGCAGTATTTT
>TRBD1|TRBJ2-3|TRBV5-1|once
CASSLARDRPRADTQYF
TGCGCCAGCAGCTTGGCTCGGGACAGGCCGAGGGCAGATACGCAGTATTTT
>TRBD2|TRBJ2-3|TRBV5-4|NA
CASSLMGLAATDTQYF
TGTGCCAGCAGCTTGATGGGACTAGCGGCCACAGATACGCAGTATTTT
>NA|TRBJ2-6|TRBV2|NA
CASAKGSGQISGANVLTF
TGTGCCAGCGCCAAGGGCAGCGGACAGATCTCTGGGGCCAACGTCCTGACTTTC
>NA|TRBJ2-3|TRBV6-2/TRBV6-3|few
CASSYLGPGRDTQYF
TGTGCCAGCAGTTATTTGGGGCCGGGCCGAGATACGCAGTATTTT
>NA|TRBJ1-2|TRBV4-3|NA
CASSQDSAPGRGYTF
TGCGCCAGCAGCCAAGATAGTGCCCCGGGGAGAGGCTACACCTTC
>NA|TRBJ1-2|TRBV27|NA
CASSSDSVYGYTF
TGTGCCAGCAGTTCGGACAGTGTTTATGGCTACACCTTC
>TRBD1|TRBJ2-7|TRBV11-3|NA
CASSLGQGDEQYF
TGTGCCAGCAGCTTAGGACAGGGAGACGAGCAGTACTTC
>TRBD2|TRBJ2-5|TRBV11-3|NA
CASKLAGGAEETQYF
TGTGCCAGCAAACTAGCGGGGGGGGCCGAGGAGACCCAGTACTTC
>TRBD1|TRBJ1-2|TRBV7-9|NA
CASSVDRGYGYTF
TGTGCCAGCAGCGTGGACAGGGGGTATGGCTACACCTTC
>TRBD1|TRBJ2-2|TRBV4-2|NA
CASSQDWPGQGNTGELFF
TGTGCCAGCAGCCAAGATTGGCCGGGACAGGGAAACACCGGGGAGCTGTTTTTT